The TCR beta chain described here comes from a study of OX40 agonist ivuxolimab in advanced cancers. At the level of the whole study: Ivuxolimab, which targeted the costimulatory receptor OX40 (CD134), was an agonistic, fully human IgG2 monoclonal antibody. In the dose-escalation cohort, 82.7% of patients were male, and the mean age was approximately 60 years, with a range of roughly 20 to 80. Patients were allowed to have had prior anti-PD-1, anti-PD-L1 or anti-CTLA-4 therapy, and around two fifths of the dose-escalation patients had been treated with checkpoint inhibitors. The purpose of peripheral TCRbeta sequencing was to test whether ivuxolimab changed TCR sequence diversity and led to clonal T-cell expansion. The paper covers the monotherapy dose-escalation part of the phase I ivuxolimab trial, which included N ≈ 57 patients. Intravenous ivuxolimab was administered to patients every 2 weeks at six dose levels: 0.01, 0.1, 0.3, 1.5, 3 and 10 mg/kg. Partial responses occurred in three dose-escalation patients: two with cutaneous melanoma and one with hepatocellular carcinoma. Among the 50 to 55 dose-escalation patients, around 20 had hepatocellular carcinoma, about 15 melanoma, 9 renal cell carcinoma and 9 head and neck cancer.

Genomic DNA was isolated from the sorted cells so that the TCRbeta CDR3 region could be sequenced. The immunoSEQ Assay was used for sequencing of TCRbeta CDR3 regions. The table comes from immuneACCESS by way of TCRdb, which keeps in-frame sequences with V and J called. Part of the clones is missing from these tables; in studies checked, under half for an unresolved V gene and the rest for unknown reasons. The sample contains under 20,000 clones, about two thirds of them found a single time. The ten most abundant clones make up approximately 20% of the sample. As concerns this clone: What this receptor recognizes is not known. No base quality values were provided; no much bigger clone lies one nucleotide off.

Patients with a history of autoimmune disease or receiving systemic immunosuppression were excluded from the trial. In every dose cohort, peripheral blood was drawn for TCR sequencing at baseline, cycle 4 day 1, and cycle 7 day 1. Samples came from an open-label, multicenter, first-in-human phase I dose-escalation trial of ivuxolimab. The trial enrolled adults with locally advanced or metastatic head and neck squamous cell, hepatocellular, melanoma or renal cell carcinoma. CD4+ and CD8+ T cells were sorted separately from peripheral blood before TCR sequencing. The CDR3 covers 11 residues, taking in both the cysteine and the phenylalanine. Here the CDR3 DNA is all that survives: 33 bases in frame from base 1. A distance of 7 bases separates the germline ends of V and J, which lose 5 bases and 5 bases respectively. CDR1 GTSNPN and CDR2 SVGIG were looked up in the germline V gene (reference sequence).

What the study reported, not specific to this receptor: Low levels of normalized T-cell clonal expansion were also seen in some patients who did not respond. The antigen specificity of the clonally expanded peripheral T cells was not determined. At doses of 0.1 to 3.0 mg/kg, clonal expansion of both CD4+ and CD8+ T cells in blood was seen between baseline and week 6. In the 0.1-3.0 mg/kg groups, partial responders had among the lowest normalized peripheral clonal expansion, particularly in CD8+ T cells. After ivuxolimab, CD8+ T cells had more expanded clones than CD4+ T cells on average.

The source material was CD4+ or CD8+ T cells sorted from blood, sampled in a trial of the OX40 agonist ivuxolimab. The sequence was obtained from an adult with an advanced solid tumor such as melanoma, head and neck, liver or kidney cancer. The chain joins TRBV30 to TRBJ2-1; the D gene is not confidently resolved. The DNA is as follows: TGTGCCTGGGGTGGAAACAATGAGCAGTTCTTC. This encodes CAWGGNNEQFF.